The clone carrying this TCR beta chain appeared a single time. Its antigen is as yet unknown. This record comes from a study of shared clonotypes between healthy human individuals. Findings of the study overall: Rarefaction showed that sequencing of sorted subsets was incomplete (despite large depth).

Only CD45RO-negative cells positively selected for CCR7 counted as naive CD8 cells, so terminally differentiated effector memory CD45RA+ cells were excluded. Donors, without exception, were Caucasian adults residing in Nashville, Tennessee. V lost 5 bases and J lost 4, with 17 bases in between. This CDR3 contains 15 residues. The V gene's germline CDR1 is PRHDT and CDR2 FYEKMQ (reference sequence). Researchers divided each subset's genomic DNA evenly across several immunoSEQ plates. Profiling relied on immunoSEQ multiplex PCR, and the TCRdb table lists in-frame clones only, not all of them. The sample includes about 2 million clones, less than 95% of them seen just once.

The V call is TRBV13, the J call TRBJ1-1; a possible D gene is TRBD1 (6 bases). The receptor was isolated from a man aged 18 to 30 in good health. Sequenced: naive CD8+ T cells sorted from blood. CDR3 bases: TGTGCCAGCAGCCCGGTTAGCGGGGGGCCCACTGAAGCTTTCTTT. Residues: CASSPVSGGPTEAFF.